Listed here are 18 T cell receptor beta chains from one sample, sequenced in a study of shared clonotypes between healthy human individuals. TCRdb's copy holds only in-frame clones and misses some; the assay was immunoSEQ multiplex PCR. This table holds 2,500,000 or so clones, 85% to 95% found once. The sequenced sample was naive CD4+ T cells from PBMCs. The subset: CD45RA+ positively selected. The origin of the receptors is a man aged 18-30 years in good health. Some clones in this sample may be carry-over from other donors' samples.

The chain carries TRBV4-2 and TRBJ2-5; D is perhaps TRBD2 (6 bases). In germline, CDR1 is LGHNA, CDR2 YNFKEQ. V was trimmed by 0 bases and J by 4 bases, leaving 12 bases between them. The CDR3 length is 15 residues. The chain's CDR3 is CASSQDSGRTETQYF. CDR3 bases: TGTGCCAGCAGCCAAGATTCGGGGAGGACAGAGACCCAGTACTTC.

The chain links TRBV5-1 to TRBJ2-1, with 8 bases identical to TRBD2. The CDR3 consists of 15 residues. The V gene end was trimmed by 2 bases and the J gene end by 5 bases; junction bases not matched to a gene: 6. CDR1 and CDR2 from the germline V gene are SGHRS and YFSETQ. The chain's CDR3 is CASSFILAGNNEQFF. The CDR3 nucleotides are TGCGCCAGCAGCTTCATCCTAGCGGGCAACAATGAGCAGTTCTTC.

The rearrangement links TRBV5-1 to TRBJ2-1; D is unresolved. Germline CDR1 SGHRS, CDR2 YFSETQ. The V end was cut by 2 bases, the J end by 3 bases, with 12 bases between. The CDR3 spans 15 residues. CDR3 protein: CASSLGELNYNEQFF. The CDR3 bases are TGCGCCAGCAGCTTAGGCGAGCTGAACTACAATGAGCAGTTCTTC.

The V call is TRBV9, the J call TRBJ2-1; 9 bases map to TRBD2. The CDR3 is 18 residues long. After removal of 0 bases from V and 9 bases from J, the junction contained 16 bases not matched to a gene. In germline, CDR1 is SGDLS, CDR2 YYNGEE. The CDR3 loop is CASSVATSGGRGLGEQFF. DNA for the CDR3: TGTGCCAGCAGCGTAGCTACTTCCGGCGGGAGGGGCTTGGGTGAGCAGTTCTTC.

The chain combines TRBV5-1 with TRBJ2-2, with a tentative D call TRBD2 (6 bases). The germline V gene has CDR1 SGHRS and CDR2 YFSETQ. CDR3 size: 15 residues. The V end lost 2 bases, the J end lost 7 bases, and 15 bases lay between the germline ends. The CDR3 here is CASSLVQNGGGELFF. The DNA for the CDR3 is TGCGCCAGCAGCTTAGTTCAAAACGGGGGCGGGGAGCTGTTTTTT.

This chain links TRBV18 with TRBJ2-2; 8 positions agree with TRBD1. The J segment lost 3 bases and the V segment lost 2 bases, leaving 5 bases of the junction unmatched. CDR3 length: 16 residues. Germline V gene sequence: CDR1 KGHSH, CDR2 LQKENI. The CDR3 DNA reads TGTGCCAGCTCACCAAACGACAGGGGACACACCGGGGAGCTGTTTTTT. Its protein product is CASSPNDRGHTGELFF.

The rearrangement joins TRBV12-5 to TRBJ2-3; TRBD2 aligns across 12 bases. CDR1 is LGHNT, CDR2 FRNRAP, per germline. V shed 2 bases, J shed 6 bases, and the junction held 6 bases outside the gene matches. CDR3 length: 16 residues. CDR3 bases: TGTGCTAGTGGTTTGTCTAGCGGGAGGGTAACTGATACGCAGTATTTT. Translated, it gives CASGLSSGRVTDTQYF.

This clone appeared a few times. The rearrangement joins TRBV10-1 to TRBJ1-5, with D uncertain. This CDR3 has 12 amino acids. Between the trimmed V and J ends, which lost 8 bases and 0 bases, there was a span of 5 bases. Per the germline V gene, CDR1 is WNHNN and CDR2 is SYGVQD (reference sequence). This chain's CDR3 is CASGDSNQPQHF. The CDR3 coding sequence is TGCGCCAGCGGGGATAGCAATCAGCCCCAGCATTTT.

V gene TRBV10-2 combines with J gene TRBJ2-5, with a weak D call TRBD2 (5 bases). Trimming removed 6 bases from V and 4 bases from J, with 21 bases in between. Germline CDR1 reads WSHSY; CDR2 reads SAAADI. There are 16 residues in the CDR3. Here the CDR3 reads CASSQLKSGRRETQYF. CDR3 sequence (DNA): TGCGCCAGCAGCCAATTGAAAAGCGGAAGAAGAGAGACCCAGTACTTC.

The chain couples TRBV11-3 to TRBJ2-1; D unclear. The CDR3 has 13 residues. The V gene's germline CDR1 is SGHNT and CDR2 YENEEA. V shed 8 bases and J shed 0 bases, with 8 bases lying between them. CDR3 DNA sequence: TGTGCCAGCGGGTACAGCTCCTACAATGAGCAGTTCTTC. It codes for CASGYSSYNEQFF.

The chain has TRBV7-9 and TRBJ2-1, with TRBD1 identical over 7 bases. The V and J ends lost 4 bases and 0 bases, in that order; junction bases with no gene match: 3. Germline V lookup: CDR1 SEHNR, CDR2 FQNEAQ (reference sequence). CDR3 length: 15 residues. The CDR3: CASSSGQRSYNEQFF. The CDR3 bases are TGTGCCAGCAGCTCGGGACAGCGCTCCTACAATGAGCAGTTCTTC.

V usage is TRBV11-2 and J usage is TRBJ1-1; 8 nucleotides align to TRBD1. J lost 6 bases, V lost 3 bases, and 6 bases had no gene match. The CDR3 is made up of 14 amino acids. Germline V gene data show CDR1 as SGHAT and CDR2 as FQNNGV. CDR3: CASSFILQGAEAFF. The CDR3 region has the DNA TGTGCCAGCAGCTTTATCTTACAGGGGGCTGAAGCTTTCTTT.

This chain joins TRBV11-3 and TRBJ2-2; TRBD2 matches at 8 bases. The germline V gene encodes CDR1 SGHNT and CDR2 YENEEA. This CDR3 spans 16 amino acids. The ends lost 3 bases at V and 3 bases at J; junction bases unmatched: 6. The CDR3 protein is CASSFSAGADTGELFF. The CDR3 DNA follows: TGTGCCAGCAGCTTTTCAGCGGGAGCGGACACCGGGGAGCTGTTTTTT.

This chain joins TRBV7-2 and TRBJ2-7; TRBD2 aligns across 7 bases. V trimming: 2 bases; J trimming: 1 base; junction bases outside the gene matches: 11. Germline V gives CDR1 SGHTA, CDR2 FQGNSA. The CDR3 has 17 amino acids. The CDR3 DNA follows: TGTGCCAGCAGCTTACGTAAGGGGAGGGCCGGGTCCTACGAGCAGTACTTC. Its translation: CASSLRKGRAGSYEQYF.

Points on this clone: Other nucleotide sequences from this sample produce the same CDR3. This sequence joins TRBV7-2 and TRBJ2-7; D not resolved. CDR1 is SGHTA and CDR2 is FQGNSA in the germline V gene. Trimming removed 4 bases from V and 0 bases from J, with 10 bases in between. The CDR3 loop spans 14 amino acids. CDR3: CASSSPRSSYEQYF. DNA of the CDR3: TGTGCCAGCAGCTCCCCACGCAGCTCCTACGAGCAGTACTTC.

This clone appeared a single time. The chain combines TRBV5-1 with TRBJ2-2; 7 bases are a match to TRBD1. Germline assignment: CDR1 SGHRS and CDR2 YFSETQ. Unmatched junction bases numbered 9, after V lost 4 bases and J lost 6 bases. The CDR3 contains 15 residues. The CDR3 nucleotides are TGCGCCAGCAGCCTCACGGCAGGGGGATCCGGGGAGCTGTTTTTT. Translating it yields CASSLTAGGSGELFF. Full variable domain (missing parts from reference TRBV5-1 and TRBJ2-2): KAGVTQTPRYLIKTRGQQVTLSCSPISGHRSVSWYQQTPGQGLQFLFEYFSETQRNKGNFPGRFSGRQFSNSRSEMNVSTLELGDSALYLCASSLTAGGSGELFFGEGSRLTVL.

The gene calls are TRBV7-3 and TRBJ1-2, with D unresolved. This CDR3 contains 13 residues. V was shortened by 2 bases and J by 4 bases, with 8 bases between the two germline ends. Germline lookup yields CDR1 SGHTA and CDR2 FQGTGA. CDR3 sequence (DNA): TGTGCCAGCAGCTTACCTCCCGCCTATGGCTACACCTTC. Its translation is CASSLPPAYGYTF.

This rearrangement joins TRBV7-2 to TRBJ2-7; D gene unclear. With 5 bases removed from V and 2 bases from J, the gap between germline ends came to 16 bases. The CDR3 consists of 15 residues. CDR1 and CDR2 from the germline V gene are SGHTA and FQGNSA. Here the CDR3 reads CASSPSAASAYEQYF. Here the CDR3 DNA reads TGTGCCAGCAGCCCATCAGCAGCCTCGGCCTACGAGCAGTACTTC.